The present entry profiles one TCR beta chain with its context. Its target is unknown. With 60 Vbeta and 13 Jbeta primers, the PCR was carried out. TCRdb's table, derived via immunoSEQ multiplex PCR, lists solely in-frame clones and lacks some. The sample has about 100,000 clones, about 70% seen once. This sample is drawn from a study of cytomegalovirus exposure and HLA in healthy donors. Whole-study results and caveats: Rare TCR sequences dominated, though some public TCRs recurred in many donors.

V was clipped by 4 bases and J by 6 bases, with 16 bases between them. Germline CDR1 SQVTM, CDR2 ANQGSEA. CDR3 length: 13 amino acids. Material: PBMCs. The rearrangement links TRBV29-1 to TRBJ2-7, with TRBD2 as a possible D gene (5 bases). This TCR derives from a woman in her late teens or twenties in good health and CMV-seropositive. This CDR3 reads CSVGEFELGEQYF. CDR3 DNA: TGCAGCGTTGGGGAGTTCGAGCTAGGCGAGCAGTACTTC.